The sequence of this T cell receptor beta chain was determined in a study of T cell repertoires in cytomegalovirus infection. Findings and limits, study-wide: Across the ex vivo response, the dominant clonotypes were HLA-C-restricted CMV-specific TCR beta clonotypes.

The CDR3 sequence is 15 residues long. Trimming cost V 3 bases and J 9 bases, with 17 bases left between them. CDR1 MDHEN and CDR2 SYDVKM come from the germline V gene. TCRdb used MiXCR to reprocess the reads, holding one entry per CDR3 protein. The table lists around 570,000 distinct CDR3 sequences, approximately 40% of them singletons, with over 45% in the top ten. This clonotype was detected only a few times. Its antigen is still unknown. This receptor was taken from a human donor in good health (CMV status not recorded). Some clones in this sample may be carry-over from other donors' samples. Specimen: cultured PBMCs, collected from culture after CMV antigen stimulation. The gene calls are TRBV28 and TRBJ2-2; D tentatively fits TRBD1 or TRBD2 (6 bases each). CDR3 DNA sequence: TGTGCCAGCAGTTTGAGTAGGGGGGCGCGATGGGAGCTGTTTTTT. Residues: CASSLSRGARWELFF.